Listed here are 26 T cell receptor beta chains from one sample, sequenced in a study of T cell repertoires in cytomegalovirus infection. In TCRdb, the reads were re-called with MiXCR into one record per CDR3 protein. The repertoire has approximately 240,000 distinct CDR3 sequences, approximately 13% of them found once; the top ten carry 1.5% to 2%. What was sequenced was PBMCs. The receptors were sampled from a human donor in good health (CMV status not recorded). Some clones in this sample may be carry-over from other donors' samples.

V gene TRBV20-1 combines with J gene TRBJ1-4, with 7 bases lining up with TRBD1. Trimming took 6 bases from V and 0 from J; bases not matched to a gene: 7. This CDR3 contains 15 residues. CDR1 is DFQATT, CDR2 SNEGSKA, per germline (reference sequence). For the CDR3, the DNA is TGCAGTGCCGATGCTACAGGGGCAACTAATGAAAAACTGTTTTTT. Its protein product is CSADATGATNEKLFF.

Many counts were recorded for this clonotype. This chain links TRBV5-4 with TRBJ2-7; D remains ambiguous. This CDR3 spans 13 amino acids. CDR1 is SGHNT, CDR2 YYREEE, per germline (reference sequence). V was trimmed by 7 bases and J by 2 bases, leaving 13 bases between them. CDR3 region: CASGERPPYEQYF. For the CDR3, the DNA is TGTGCCAGCGGAGAACGTCCACCCTACGAGCAGTACTTC.

This clonotype was counted many times. The chain uses TRBV7-9 and TRBJ2-5, with TRBD2 identical over 9 bases. With 11 bases clipped from V and 3 bases from J, the junction kept 4 bases outside the gene matches. CDR3 length: 12 residues. Germline CDR1 SEHNR, CDR2 FQNEAQ (reference sequence). In nucleotides, the CDR3 is TGTGCCGGCGCGGGGGGGGAAGAGACCCAGTACTTC. Its protein product is CAGAGGEETQYF.

This clonotype has a handful of counts. The V and J genes are TRBV11-2 and TRBJ2-3, with 11 bases aligning to TRBD2. The germline V gene has CDR1 SGHAT and CDR2 FQNNGV. V lost 3 bases to trimming and J lost 5 bases; unmatched junction nucleotides: 7. The CDR3 is 16 amino acids. This CDR3 is CASSFELAGAGDTQYF. The DNA of the CDR3 is TGTGCCAGCAGCTTTGAACTAGCGGGAGCAGGAGATACGCAGTATTTT.

This clonotype was seen a few times. The chain employs TRBV29-1 and TRBJ2-5; D may match TRBD1 or TRBD2 (5 bases each). The CDR3 length is 13 residues. V lost 4 bases to trimming and J lost 5 bases, with 14 bases between them. Germline loops: CDR1 SQVTM, CDR2 ANQGSEA. This chain's CDR3 is CSVVPGDGETQYF. In nucleotides, the CDR3 is TGCAGCGTTGTTCCCGGGGACGGGGAGACCCAGTACTTC.

This clonotype was counted ten times or more. This chain links TRBV7-3 with TRBJ1-1; D gene uncertain. The germline gives CDR1 SGHTA, CDR2 FQGTGA. V was cut by 3 bases and J by 9 bases, with 11 bases left in between. The CDR3 is 12 residues long. CDR3 coding DNA: TGTGCCAGCAGCTTCGGATTGGGGAAAGCTTTCTTT. This translates into CASSFGLGKAFF. Full variable domain (outside the CDR3, taken from reference TRBV7-3 and TRBJ1-1): GAGVSQTPSNKVTEKGKYVELRCDPISGHTALYWYRQSLGQGPEFLIYFQGTGAADDSGLPNDRFFAVRPEGSVSTLKIQRTERGDSAVYLCASSFGLGKAFFGQGTRLTVV.

This clonotype was observed many times. J is TRBJ2-3 and V is TRBV7-2; 15 nucleotides align to TRBD2. The J segment lost 4 bases and the V segment lost 5 bases, leaving 7 bases of the junction unmatched. Germline lookup yields CDR1 SGHTA and CDR2 FQGNSA. This CDR3 region has 17 residues. CDR3 sequence (DNA): TGTGCCAGCAGCGGAGGGACTAGCGGGAGGCGGGCAGATACGCAGTATTTT. This translates into CASSGGTSGRRADTQYF.

V usage is TRBV28 and J usage is TRBJ2-1; 9 bases line up with TRBD2. The CDR3 length is 16 residues. Looked up from germline, CDR1 is MDHEN and CDR2 is SYDVKM. With 6 bases clipped from V and 2 bases from J, the junction kept 8 bases outside the gene matches. CDR3 region: CASRGPTSGPYNEQFF. In DNA form, the CDR3 reads TGTGCCAGCAGGGGGCCGACTAGCGGCCCCTACAATGAGCAGTTCTTC.

The rearrangement joins TRBV12-3 or TRBV12-4 to TRBJ1-1; D not certain. The CDR3 covers 13 residues. Trimming removed 6 bases from V and 1 base from J, with 9 bases in between. The CDR3 sequence is CASSQETNTEAFF. Here the CDR3 DNA reads TGTGCCAGCAGCCAGGAGACGAACACTGAAGCTTTCTTT.

V gene TRBV29-1 combines with J gene TRBJ1-1, with unresolved D. Trimming removed 1 base from V and 0 bases from J, with 6 bases in between. The germline CDR1 and CDR2 sequences are SQVTM and ANQGSEA. There are 13 residues in the CDR3. Here the CDR3 reads CSVEGRMNTEAFF. In nucleotides, the CDR3 is TGCAGCGTTGAAGGCAGGATGAACACTGAAGCTTTCTTT.

This clonotype was picked up many times. The chain uses TRBV7-2 and TRBJ1-2; 11 positions match TRBD1. With 4 bases clipped from V and 4 bases from J, the junction kept 14 bases outside the gene matches. The CDR3 is 18 amino acids. Germline V gene lookup returns CDR1 SGHTA and CDR2 FQGNSA. CDR3 amino acids: CASSSEGQGALMGYGYTF. The DNA for the CDR3 is TGTGCCAGCAGCTCCGAAGGACAGGGGGCGCTGATGGGCTATGGCTACACCTTC.

This clonotype was observed a handful of times. The gene calls are TRBV2 and TRBJ2-5; a possible D gene is TRBD2 (6 bases). V lost 5 bases, J lost 2 bases, and 9 bases lay in between. This CDR3 has 13 amino acids. Looked up from germline, CDR1 is SNHLY and CDR2 is FYNNEI. The CDR3: CASSYGTQETQYF. Here the CDR3 DNA reads TGTGCCAGCAGTTACGGGACTCAAGAGACCCAGTACTTC.

This chain joins TRBV18 and TRBJ1-6; 8 bases are shared with TRBD1. The germline V gene encodes CDR1 KGHSH and CDR2 LQKENI. V was pared by 1 base and J by 2 bases, with 10 bases of the junction left unmatched. The CDR3 covers 19 residues. The CDR3 DNA sequence: TGTGCCAGCTCACCACTACCCGGACAGGGAGACGCCTATAATTCACCCCTCCACTTT. It specifies CASSPLPGQGDAYNSPLHF.

This clonotype was found many times. This chain connects TRBV6-1 to TRBJ2-7; D is perhaps TRBD1 or TRBD2 (5 bases each). Germline V gene lookup returns CDR1 MNHNS and CDR2 SASEGT. This CDR3 has 15 residues. V was clipped by 4 bases and J by 5 bases, with 18 bases between them. CDR3 amino acids: CASSARDVGFDEQYF. CDR3 DNA: TGTGCCAGCAGTGCCCGGGACGTAGGATTCGACGAGCAGTACTTC.

This chain joins TRBV2 and TRBJ2-7; 7 bases are shared with TRBD1. CDR1 is SNHLY, CDR2 FYNNEI, per germline. V trimming: 6 bases; J trimming: 4 bases; junction bases outside the gene matches: 9. This CDR3 spans 14 amino acids. Here the CDR3 DNA reads TGTGCCAGCAGAATAATAGGGGGCGCGTACGAGCAGTACTTC. Translation: CASRIIGGAYEQYF.

Many counts were recorded for this clonotype. The chain links TRBV20-1 to TRBJ2-3; 10 bases fit TRBD1. The V and J ends lost 6 bases and 4 bases, in that order; junction bases with no gene match: 4. CDR3 length: 13 residues. CDR1 and CDR2 from the germline V gene are DFQATT and SNEGSKA (reference sequence). The CDR3 coding sequence is TGCAGTGCGCCGGGACAGGGGCCAGATACGCAGTATTTT. Translated, it gives CSAPGQGPDTQYF.

This clonotype came up a few times. The rearrangement links TRBV3-1 to TRBJ1-1; 10 positions match TRBD1. This CDR3 comprises 14 residues. In germline, CDR1 is LGHDT, CDR2 YNNKEL (reference sequence). With V trimmed by 1 base and J by 4 bases, 0 bases remained unmatched. The CDR3 region has the DNA TGTGCCAGCAGCCAAGGGACAGGGGGCACTGAAGCTTTCTTT. It encodes CASSQGTGGTEAFF.

The genes are TRBV10-3 and TRBJ2-1; unclear D gene. CDR3 length: 14 amino acids. Deletions cut 2 bases from V and 6 bases from J, with 11 bases between. The germline gives CDR1 ENHRY, CDR2 SYGVKD. The CDR3 DNA sequence: TGTGCCATCAGTGAGGACCCACCGCCCAATGAGCAGTTCTTC. Translating gives CAISEDPPPNEQFF.

The rearrangement links TRBV7-9 to TRBJ2-1; TRBD2 might be the D (5 bases). Germline CDR1 is SEHNR and CDR2 is FQNEAQ (reference sequence). The CDR3 is 15 residues long. The V gene lost 5 bases and the J gene lost 6 bases, with 17 bases spanning the gap. This CDR3 reads CASSPEGGLLNEQFF. CDR3 sequence (DNA): TGTGCCAGCAGCCCGGAAGGCGGGCTACTCAATGAGCAGTTCTTC.

This clonotype was detected ten times or more. This sequence joins TRBV7-2 and TRBJ2-3, with 8 bases that match TRBD2. The germline CDR1 and CDR2 sequences are SGHTA and FQGNSA. The CDR3 sequence is 15 residues long. J gave up 3 bases and V 5 bases, and 7 bases lay outside the gene matches. CDR3 nucleotides: TGTGCCAGCAGCGTCCAAAGCGGGAGAACAGATACGCAGTATTTT. Amino acid sequence: CASSVQSGRTDTQYF. The complete variable domain, with remaining parts taken from reference TRBV7-2 and TRBJ2-3, reads GAGVSQSPSNKVTEKGKDVELRCDPISGHTALYWYRQSLGQGLEFLIYFQGNSAPDKSGLPSDRFSAERTGGSVSTLTIQRTQQEDSAVYLCASSVQSGRTDTQYFGPGTRLTVL.

The chain uses TRBV29-1 and TRBJ2-1, with a tentative D call TRBD2 (5 bases). CDR3 size: 13 residues. CDR1 SQVTM and CDR2 ANQGSEA come from the germline V gene. V shed 5 bases and J shed 8 bases, with 16 bases lying between them. CDR3 bases: TGCAGCGTTTATGGCTCCTCGAGGGATGAGCAGTTCTTC. Translation: CSVYGSSRDEQFF.

This clonotype occurred many times. The chain links TRBV12-3 or TRBV12-4 to TRBJ2-1; 13 nucleotides line up with TRBD2. This CDR3 has 15 amino acids. Losses at the gene ends were 6 bases for V and 6 bases for J; bases not matched to a gene: 5. CDR3 sequence: CASSQLAGGRNEQFF. Here the CDR3 DNA reads TGTGCCAGCAGCCAACTAGCGGGGGGGCGCAATGAGCAGTTCTTC.

At least ten counts were recorded for this clonotype. V and J are TRBV7-2 and TRBJ2-5, with 15 bases aligning to TRBD2. J was trimmed by 8 bases and V by 5 bases; bases with no gene match: 6. CDR3 length: 15 residues. In germline, CDR1 is SGHTA, CDR2 FQGNSA. This chain's CDR3 is CASSGGLAGGYTQYF. The CDR3 bases are TGTGCCAGCAGCGGCGGACTAGCGGGGGGGTATACCCAGTACTTC.

V usage is TRBV14 and J usage is TRBJ2-2; D is unclear. This CDR3 region has 13 residues. V was clipped by 0 bases and J by 9 bases, with 8 bases between them. CDR1 SGHDN and CDR2 FVKESK come from the germline V gene. The CDR3 DNA reads as TGTGCCAGCAGCCAAGATATCGTGAGGGAGCTGTTTTTT. Protein product: CASSQDIVRELFF.

The chain is built from TRBV5-1 and TRBJ2-3; D remains ambiguous. CDR3 size: 14 residues. Germline-derived CDR1 and CDR2 are SGHRS and YFSETQ. V lost 0 bases to trimming and J lost 1 base, with 6 bases between them. The CDR3: CASSLESRTDTQYF. In DNA form, the CDR3 reads TGCGCCAGCAGCTTGGAGTCTCGCACAGATACGCAGTATTTT.

In its sample, this clonotype was seen many times. The CDR3 loop is CASSSRQGANHSPLHF. CDR3 in DNA: TGTGCCAGTAGTTCACGACAGGGGGCGAATCACTCACCCCTCCACTTT. V gene TRBV19 combines with J gene TRBJ1-6; TRBD1 aligns across 10 bases. The V gene's germline CDR1 is LNHDA and CDR2 SQIVND (reference sequence). The CDR3 is 16 residues long. The junction had 11 bases not matched to a gene; V was cut back by 5 bases and J by 10 bases.